The present T cell receptor (beta chain) was sequenced within a study of T-cell memory formation after mild COVID-19. Study-wide context: Among the donors, TCR clusters were largely specific to each donor. Overall study findings and caveats: That cross-reactive memory joined was suggested by some responding clones appearing in pre-infection memory. Among CD4+ contracting clones, most were CM and EM, and CD8+ ones EMRA.

This clonotype has more than one count but fewer than ten. Its antigen is as yet unknown. The junction differs from germline at one of its ends, possibly a read error. It was 5'RACE with constant-segment primers that produced the TCR alpha and TCR beta cDNA libraries, which carried sample barcodes and UMIs. TCRdb re-analysed the 5' RACE reads in MiXCR, keeping a single row per CDR3 protein. The sample records around 140,000 distinct CDR3 sequences, under 25% being singletons. The CDR3 is made up of 10 amino acids. Germline V CDR1 and CDR2: SQVTM, ANQGSEA. The V gene is TRBV29-1, the J gene TRBJ2-5; 8 nucleotides line up with TRBD2. Sequenced material: PBMCs or a T cell subset sorted from them (not recorded which). The clonotype originates from an adult woman who had mild COVID-19 (a few samples of this study predate the infection). Cell type and time point are not known. The CDR3 here is CSVGQGGLAF. The CDR3 region has the DNA TGCAGCGTTGGCCAGGGAGGACTAGCATTC.